These T cell receptor beta chains were read from a single sample in a study of OX40 agonist ivuxolimab in advanced cancers. The assay was immunoSEQ multiplex PCR, and TCRdb's table has in-frame clones only and misses some. The sample gives roughly 100,000 clones, approximately 83% of which show up once; over 1.1% is in the top ten. Source: CD4+ or CD8+ T cells sorted from blood, taken in a trial of the OX40 agonist ivuxolimab. These receptors came from an adult with an advanced solid tumor such as melanoma, head and neck, liver or kidney cancer. Each CDR3 is given with its conserved first and last residue. Fields, in order: clone size, V gene, D gene, J gene, CDR3 DNA, CDR3 protein. The D gene is left open where the match is weak. Part of the rows lack a size; the others show once, few, many or a class for expanded clones.

NA	TRBV5-4	NA	TRBJ1-5	TGTGCCAGCAGCTTGTGGGGGATGGGTCAGCCCCAGCATTTT	CASSLWGMGQPQHF
once	TRBV7-2	NA	TRBJ2-1	TGTGCCAGCAGCTTAGCACGCCACAGGGACAATGAGCAGTTCTTC	CASSLARHRDNEQFF
NA	TRBV5-6	NA	TRBJ2-7	TGTGCCAGCAGCGAAAACTCCTACGAGCAGTACTTC	CASSENSYEQYF
NA	TRBV23-1	NA	TRBJ2-3	TGCGCCAGCAGTCAAATCCAGGGGGAGGCATTAGATGAAGAGTATTTT	CASSQIQGEALDEEYF
NA	TRBV5-6	NA	TRBJ1-5	TGTGCCAGCAGCTTGGAGAAAGGCAGGTTGGGTAATCAGCCCCAGCATTTT	CASSLEKGRLGNQPQHF
NA	TRBV11-2	NA	TRBJ2-5	TGTGCCAGCAGCTTAGGAACAGGGCGGGAGACCCAGTACTTC	CASSLGTGRETQYF
NA	TRBV6-6	NA	TRBJ1-1	TGTGCCAGCAGCCCGTGGGAGAACACTGAAGCTTTCTTT	CASSPWENTEAFF
NA	TRBV11-3	TRBD1	TRBJ2-7	TGTGCCAGCAGCCCGGTGGCAGGGGGTACCGAGCAGTACTTC	CASSPVAGGTEQYF
NA	TRBV11-3	TRBD1	TRBJ1-5	TGTGCCAGCAGCTTAGTGTTCTCTTTACAGGGGAAAAGCAATCAGCCCCAGCATTTT	CASSLVFSLQGKSNQPQHF
NA	TRBV4-2	NA	TRBJ1-1	TGTGCCAGCAGCCGGGGCCTGGGGGATGAAGCTTTCTTT	CASSRGLGDEAFF
NA	TRBV7-2	NA	TRBJ1-3	TGTGCCAGCAGCTTAGCCGTTGGAAACACCATATATTTT	CASSLAVGNTIYF
NA	TRBV7-9	TRBD1	TRBJ1-1	TGTGCCAGCAGCAGAGAAGCGACAGGGCGTACTGAAGCTTTCTTT	CASSREATGRTEAFF
NA	TRBV4-2	NA	TRBJ2-7	TGTGCCAGCAGGTCCAGCCTAGCGCTCTCCTACGAGCAGTACTTC	CASRSSLALSYEQYF
NA	TRBV7-9	TRBD2	TRBJ2-1	TGTGCCAGCAGCGAGCGGGAGTCCTACAATGAGCAGTTCTTC	CASSERESYNEQFF
NA	TRBV30	NA	TRBJ2-7	TGTGCCTGGTCTCGAGGGGGGAGCTCCTACGAGCAGTACTTC	CAWSRGGSSYEQYF
NA	TRBV6-1	TRBD1	TRBJ2-5	TGTGCCAGCATGGGACAGGGGTTAGAGACCCAGTACTTC	CASMGQGLETQYF
NA	TRBV9	NA	TRBJ1-1	TGTGCCAGCAGCGTAGATCAGGGTATCACTGAAGCTTTCTTT	CASSVDQGITEAFF
NA	TRBV19	TRBD1	TRBJ1-1	TGTGCCAGTAGTACAGGGACAGGGGCGCTTGAAGCTTTCTTT	CASSTGTGALEAFF
NA	TRBV4-2	NA	TRBJ2-7	TGTGCCAGCAGCCAAGAAGGAATGGCCCCCCTCCTTTACTTC	CASSQEGMAPLLYF
few	TRBV15	NA	TRBJ1-2	TGTGCCACCAGCAGAGATTCAGGGCGCCTCACGCCCTATGGCTACACCTTC	CATSRDSGRLTPYGYTF
NA	TRBV5-8	NA	TRBJ1-1	TGTGCCAGCAGCCCCCTACCCGGGGGATACACTGAAGCTTTCTTT	CASSPLPGGYTEAFF
NA	TRBV28	TRBD1	TRBJ1-4	TGTGCCAGCAGTTTACCAACAGGGGACGGCGAAAAACTGTTTTTT	CASSLPTGDGEKLFF
NA	TRBV7-2	NA	TRBJ2-7	TGTGCCAGCAGCTTAGGGGCAGCCCCAGGTTACGAGCAGTACTTC	CASSLGAAPGYEQYF
NA	TRBV19	TRBD2	TRBJ2-5	TGTGCCAGTAGTATACCCCGGGGGCGGGAGGGTCTGCGGACCCAGTACTTC	CASSIPRGREGLRTQYF
NA	TRBV30	NA	TRBJ2-4	TGTGCCTCTTCGGACAGCCCGAGGAGGGTGGTCAAAAACATTCAGTACTTC	CASSDSPRRVVKNIQYF
NA	TRBV11-3	TRBD2	TRBJ2-1	TGTGCCAGCAGCCTAGGGACTAGCGGGGTCTACAATGAGCAGTTCTTC	CASSLGTSGVYNEQFF
NA	TRBV11-1	NA	TRBJ1-1	TGTGCCAGCAGCTTAACCAGGGTGACTGAAGCTTTCTTT	CASSLTRVTEAFF
NA	TRBV12-5	NA	TRBJ2-7	TGTGCTAGTGGTTTGGTATACCCTCGTGACTACGAGCAGTACTTC	CASGLVYPRDYEQYF
NA	TRBV28	TRBD1	TRBJ1-2	TGTGCCAGCAGTATGACAGGGTTTCGCTACACCTTC	CASSMTGFRYTF
NA	TRBV5-4	NA	TRBJ1-1	TGTGCCAGCAGCGTACAGGGACTGAACACTGAAGCTTTCTTT	CASSVQGLNTEAFF
NA	TRBV7-2	NA	TRBJ2-5	TGTGCCAGCAGCCCACTCCGGACTGTACAAGAGACCCAGTACTTC	CASSPLRTVQETQYF
NA	TRBV28	NA	TRBJ1-1	TGTGCCAGCAGCCGTCAGGACGTTAGGACTGAAGCTTTCTTT	CASSRQDVRTEAFF
NA	TRBV11-3	NA	TRBJ2-1	TGTGCCAGCAGCACAGGAGGCGAGGGCTACAATGAGCAGTTCTTC	CASSTGGEGYNEQFF
NA	TRBV29-1	NA	TRBJ1-4	TGCAGCGTTGACGACAGCTCTAATGAAAAACTGTTTTTT	CSVDDSSNEKLFF
NA	TRBV2	TRBD1	TRBJ2-2	TGTGCCAGCAGTGTGAAGGGACAGGGGGCCGGGGAGCTGTTTTTT	CASSVKGQGAGELFF
NA	TRBV21-1	NA	TRBJ2-2	TGTGCCAGCAGCCAGAGGGACGTAGGGCAGAACACCGGGGAGCTGTTTTTT	CASSQRDVGQNTGELFF
once	TRBV7-3	TRBD1	TRBJ1-2	TGTGCCAGCAGCCCGACAGGGGGTAACTATGGCTACACCTTC	CASSPTGGNYGYTF
NA	TRBV5-6	NA	TRBJ2-3	TGTGCCAGCAGCTTATACGGGAGTTCAGCAGATACGCAGTATTTT	CASSLYGSSADTQYF
NA	TRBV28	NA	TRBJ2-7	TGTGCCAGCAGGCGGAGCTCCTACGAGCAGTACTTC	CASRRSSYEQYF
medium-sized	TRBV5-8	NA	TRBJ2-7	TGTGCCAGCAGCCTCCTGAACGAGCAGTACTTC	CASSLLNEQYF
once	TRBV28	NA	TRBJ2-2	TGTGCCAGCAGTTTAGTCCAGATAACCGGGGAGCTGTTTTTT	CASSLVQITGELFF
NA	TRBV18	TRBD1	TRBJ1-1	TGTGCCAGTAGGGGGCTAGTCGTGACCACTGAAGCTTTCTTT	CASRGLVVTTEAFF
NA	TRBV27	NA	TRBJ2-2	TGTGCCAGCAGTGCACCTGGCCCAGCCACCGGGGAGCTGTTTTTT	CASSAPGPATGELFF
NA	TRBV7-2	TRBD1	TRBJ2-3	TGTGCCAGCAGCTCAGGACAGGTTCCCACAGATACGCAGTATTTT	CASSSGQVPTDTQYF
NA	TRBV28	NA	TRBJ1-4	TGTGCCAGCAGTCCGGCGGTTCGTCGAACACGGGGACTTAATGAAAAACTGTTTTTT	CASSPAVRRTRGLNEKLFF
NA	TRBV6-5	NA	TRBJ1-2	TGTGCCAGCAGTTACAGGTCGGCTCGAGGCTACACCTTC	CASSYRSARGYTF
NA	TRBV9	NA	TRBJ2-7	TGTGCCAGCAGCGTAGATGTCGGGTTATCGTCCTACGAGCAGTACTTC	CASSVDVGLSSYEQYF
NA	TRBV5-4	TRBD2	TRBJ2-5	TGTGCCAGCAGCTTCCCCAACGGGGGGGCGGAGGAGACCCAGTACTTC	CASSFPNGGAEETQYF
once	TRBV10-1	NA	TRBJ1-5	TGCGCCAGCCCCGGGTGGGGGGGCTGGGGCCAGCCCCAGCATTTT	CASPGWGGWGQPQHF
NA	TRBV19	TRBD1	TRBJ1-5	TGTGCCAGTAATCCGGGACAGACATATAGCAATCAGCCCCAGCATTTT	CASNPGQTYSNQPQHF
NA	TRBV7-2	NA	TRBJ2-1	TGTGCCAGCAGCTTCGAGGCGGGGAACTACAATGAGCAGTTCTTC	CASSFEAGNYNEQFF
NA	TRBV6-5	NA	TRBJ2-7	TGTGCCAGCGGGTTGAACTACGAGCAGTACTTC	CASGLNYEQYF
NA	TRBV4-3	TRBD2	TRBJ2-7	TGCGCCAGCAGCCACCAAGCGGGGGGCAACCCCTACGAGCAGTACTTC	CASSHQAGGNPYEQYF
NA	TRBV7-8	TRBD2	TRBJ2-3	TGTGCCAGCAGCTCGGGACTAGCGGGGACCGATACGCAGTATTTT	CASSSGLAGTDTQYF
NA	TRBV2	NA	TRBJ2-7	TGTGCCAGCAGTGTTACGGGAACTGGTGAGCAGTACTTC	CASSVTGTGEQYF
NA	TRBV5-4	TRBD2	TRBJ2-3	TGTGCCAGCAGCTTGGGACTAGCCACAGATACGCAGTATTTT	CASSLGLATDTQYF
NA	TRBV7-9	TRBD1	TRBJ2-4	TGTGCCAGCAGCTTATGGGGACAGGGAGGTGTGAACATTCAGTACTTC	CASSLWGQGGVNIQYF
NA	TRBV30	TRBD1	TRBJ1-3	TGTGCCTTAGCAGGGGGTTCTGGAAACACCATATATTTT	CALAGGSGNTIYF